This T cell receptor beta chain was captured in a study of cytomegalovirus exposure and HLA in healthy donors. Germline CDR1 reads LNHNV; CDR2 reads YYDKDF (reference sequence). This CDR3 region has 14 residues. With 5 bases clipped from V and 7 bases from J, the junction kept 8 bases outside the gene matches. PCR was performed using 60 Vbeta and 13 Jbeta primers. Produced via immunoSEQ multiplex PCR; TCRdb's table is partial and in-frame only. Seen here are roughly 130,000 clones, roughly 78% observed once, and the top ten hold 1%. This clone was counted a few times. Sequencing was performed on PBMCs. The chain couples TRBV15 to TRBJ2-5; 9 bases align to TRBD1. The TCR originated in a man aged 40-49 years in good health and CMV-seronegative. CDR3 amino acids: CATSVNRDRATQYF. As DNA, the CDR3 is TGTGCCACCAGCGTTAACCGGGACAGGGCGACCCAGTACTTC.